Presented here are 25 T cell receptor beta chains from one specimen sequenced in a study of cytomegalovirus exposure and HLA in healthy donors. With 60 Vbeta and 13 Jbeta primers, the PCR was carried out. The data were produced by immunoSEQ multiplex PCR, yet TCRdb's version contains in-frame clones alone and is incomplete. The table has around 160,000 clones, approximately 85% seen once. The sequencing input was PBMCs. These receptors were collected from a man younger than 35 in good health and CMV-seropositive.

CDR3 bases: TGTGCCTGGAGTGCCCCGACAGGGTGGATGAACACTGAAGCTTTCTTT. Its translation: CAWSAPTGWMNTEAFF. V usage is TRBV30 and J usage is TRBJ1-1; TRBD1 matches 7 bases. V shed 1 base, J shed 0 bases, and the junction held 8 bases outside the gene matches. Germline V CDR1 and CDR2: GTSNPN, SVGIG (reference sequence). The CDR3 has 16 residues. Full variable domain (remainder filled in from reference TRBV30 and TRBJ1-1): SQTIHQWPATLVQPVGSPLSLECTVEGTSNPNLYWYRQAAGRGLQLLFYSVGIGQISSEVPQNLSASRPQDRQFILSSKKLLLSDSGFYLCAWSAPTGWMNTEAFFGQGTRLTVV.

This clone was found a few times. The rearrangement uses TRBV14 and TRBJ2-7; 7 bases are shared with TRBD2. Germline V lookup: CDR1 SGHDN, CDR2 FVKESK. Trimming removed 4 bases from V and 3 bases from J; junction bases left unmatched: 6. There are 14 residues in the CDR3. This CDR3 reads CASSLRLANYEQYF. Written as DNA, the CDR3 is TGTGCCAGCAGCCTGCGACTAGCCAACTACGAGCAGTACTTC.

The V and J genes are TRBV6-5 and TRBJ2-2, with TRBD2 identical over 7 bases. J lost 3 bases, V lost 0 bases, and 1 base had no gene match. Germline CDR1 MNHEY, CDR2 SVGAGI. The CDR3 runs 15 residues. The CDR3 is CASSYSRGDTGELFF. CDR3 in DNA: TGTGCCAGCAGTTACTCTCGGGGGGACACCGGGGAGCTGTTTTTT.

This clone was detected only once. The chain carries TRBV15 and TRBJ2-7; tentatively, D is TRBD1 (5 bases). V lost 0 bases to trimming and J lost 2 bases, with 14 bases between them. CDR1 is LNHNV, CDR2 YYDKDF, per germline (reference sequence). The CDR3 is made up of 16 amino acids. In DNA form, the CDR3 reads TGTGCCACCAGCAGAGAAGGGCAGGGCCTTACCTACGAGCAGTACTTC. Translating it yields CATSREGQGLTYEQYF. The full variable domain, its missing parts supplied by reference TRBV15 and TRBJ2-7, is DAMVIQNPRYQVTQFGKPVTLSCSQTLNHNVMYWYQQKSSQAPKLLFHYYDKDFNNEADTPDNFQSRRPNTSFCFLDIRSPGLGDTAMYLCATSREGQGLTYEQYFGPGTRLTVT.

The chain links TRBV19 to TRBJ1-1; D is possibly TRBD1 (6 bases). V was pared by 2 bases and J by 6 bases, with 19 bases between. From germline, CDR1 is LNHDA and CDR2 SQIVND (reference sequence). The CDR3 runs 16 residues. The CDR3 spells CASSIQGTSLRSEAFF. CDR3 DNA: TGTGCCAGTAGTATACAGGGGACCTCTCTTCGTTCTGAAGCTTTCTTT.

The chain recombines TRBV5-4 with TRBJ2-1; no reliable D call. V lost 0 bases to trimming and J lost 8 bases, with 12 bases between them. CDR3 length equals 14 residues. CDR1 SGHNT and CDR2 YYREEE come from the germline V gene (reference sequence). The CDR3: CASSLASPRDEQFF. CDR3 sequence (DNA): TGTGCCAGCAGCTTGGCGTCCCCAAGAGATGAGCAGTTCTTC.

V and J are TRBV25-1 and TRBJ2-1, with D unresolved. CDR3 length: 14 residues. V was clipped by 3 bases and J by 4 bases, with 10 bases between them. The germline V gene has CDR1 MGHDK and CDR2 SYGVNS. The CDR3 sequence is CASSEQVPYNEQFF. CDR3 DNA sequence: TGTGCCAGCAGTGAGCAGGTACCTTACAATGAGCAGTTCTTC.

For the CDR3, the DNA is TGTGCCAGCAAGGGGGGGATAACCCAAGAGACCCAGTACTTC. Translation gives CASKGGITQETQYF. The V and J genes are TRBV6-5 and TRBJ2-5; D perhaps matches TRBD2 (7 bases). CDR1 and CDR2 from the germline V gene are MNHEY and SVGAGI. CDR3 length: 14 amino acids. Between the trimmed V and J ends, which lost 7 bases and 1 base, there was a span of 13 bases.

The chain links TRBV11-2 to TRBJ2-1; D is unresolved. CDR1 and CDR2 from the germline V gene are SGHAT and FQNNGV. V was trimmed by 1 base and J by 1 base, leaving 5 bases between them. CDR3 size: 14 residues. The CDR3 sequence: CASSLGQSYNEQFF. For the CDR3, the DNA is TGTGCCAGCAGCTTAGGACAATCCTACAATGAGCAGTTCTTC.

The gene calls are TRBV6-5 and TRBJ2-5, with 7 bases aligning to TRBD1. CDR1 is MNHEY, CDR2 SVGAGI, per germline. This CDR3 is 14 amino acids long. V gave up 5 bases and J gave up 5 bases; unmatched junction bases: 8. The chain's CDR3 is CASSRRGPGETQYF. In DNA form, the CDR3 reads TGTGCCAGCAGTCGTAGGGGGCCCGGGGAGACCCAGTACTTC.

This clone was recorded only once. The CDR3: CATTLLGGGGDTQYF. CDR3 bases: TGTGCCACCACCTTGCTAGGCGGGGGCGGTGATACGCAGTATTTT. The chain joins TRBV2 to TRBJ2-3; D may be TRBD2 (7 bases). In germline, CDR1 is SNHLY, CDR2 FYNNEI. The V end was cut by 10 bases, the J end by 6 bases, with 23 bases between. The CDR3 consists of 15 residues. Full variable domain (outside the CDR3, taken from reference TRBV2 and TRBJ2-3): EPEVTQTPSHQVTQMGQEVILRCVPISNHLYFYWYRQILGQKVEFLVSFYNNEISEKSEIFDDQFSVERPDGSNFTLKIRSTKLEDSAMYFCATTLLGGGGDTQYFGPGTRLTVL.

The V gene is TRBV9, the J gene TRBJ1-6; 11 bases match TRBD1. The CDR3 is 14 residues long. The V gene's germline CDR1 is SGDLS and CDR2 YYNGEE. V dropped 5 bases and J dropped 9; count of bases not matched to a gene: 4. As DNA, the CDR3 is TGTGCCAGCAGTCCGGGACAGGGGGTTTCACCCCTCCACTTT. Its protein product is CASSPGQGVSPLHF.

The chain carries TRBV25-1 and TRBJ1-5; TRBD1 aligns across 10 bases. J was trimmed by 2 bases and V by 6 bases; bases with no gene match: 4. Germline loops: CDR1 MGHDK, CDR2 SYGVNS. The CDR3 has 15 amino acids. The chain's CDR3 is CASRGTGEGNQPQHF. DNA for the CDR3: TGTGCCAGCAGGGGGACAGGGGAGGGCAATCAGCCCCAGCATTTT.

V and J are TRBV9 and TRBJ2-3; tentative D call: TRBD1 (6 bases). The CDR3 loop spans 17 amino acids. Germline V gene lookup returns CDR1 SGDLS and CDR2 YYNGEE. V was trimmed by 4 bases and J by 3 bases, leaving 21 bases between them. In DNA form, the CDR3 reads TGTGCCAGCAGCTTACCGACATCAGGGGTGGGAACAGATACGCAGTATTTT. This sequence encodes CASSLPTSGVGTDTQYF.

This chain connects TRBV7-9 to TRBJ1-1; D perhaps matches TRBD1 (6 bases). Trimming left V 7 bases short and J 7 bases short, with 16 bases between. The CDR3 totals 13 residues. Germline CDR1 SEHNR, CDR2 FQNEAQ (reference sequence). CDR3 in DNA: TGTGCCAGCACCCTTAGGGGGATGGGTGAAGCTTTCTTT. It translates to CASTLRGMGEAFF.

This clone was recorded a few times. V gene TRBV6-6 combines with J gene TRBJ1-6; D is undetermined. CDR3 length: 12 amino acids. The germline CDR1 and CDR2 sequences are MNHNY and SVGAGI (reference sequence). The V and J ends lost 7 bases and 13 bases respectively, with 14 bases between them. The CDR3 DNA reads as TGTGCCAGCACCCGAACGGCGGGGCCCCTCCACTTT. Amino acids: CASTRTAGPLHF.

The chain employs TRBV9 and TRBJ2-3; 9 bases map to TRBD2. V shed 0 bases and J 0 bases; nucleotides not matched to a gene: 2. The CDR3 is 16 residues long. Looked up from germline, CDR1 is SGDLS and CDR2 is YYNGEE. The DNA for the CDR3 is TGTGCCAGCAGCGTAGGCGGGGGGGCTAGCACAGATACGCAGTATTTT. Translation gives CASSVGGGASTDTQYF.

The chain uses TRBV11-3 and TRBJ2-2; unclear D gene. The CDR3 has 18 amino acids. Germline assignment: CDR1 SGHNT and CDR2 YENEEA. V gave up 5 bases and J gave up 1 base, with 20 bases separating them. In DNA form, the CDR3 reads TGTGCCAGCAGCCCTTCTTTGGGCCTATTTGGGAACACCGGGGAGCTGTTTTTT. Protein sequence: CASSPSLGLFGNTGELFF.

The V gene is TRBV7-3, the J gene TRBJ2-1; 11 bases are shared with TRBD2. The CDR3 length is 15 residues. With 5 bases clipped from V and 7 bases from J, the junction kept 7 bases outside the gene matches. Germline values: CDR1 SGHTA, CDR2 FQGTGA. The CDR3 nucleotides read TGTGCCAGCAGCCCCTGGGCTAGCGGGGGGAATGAGCAGTTCTTC. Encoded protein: CASSPWASGGNEQFF.

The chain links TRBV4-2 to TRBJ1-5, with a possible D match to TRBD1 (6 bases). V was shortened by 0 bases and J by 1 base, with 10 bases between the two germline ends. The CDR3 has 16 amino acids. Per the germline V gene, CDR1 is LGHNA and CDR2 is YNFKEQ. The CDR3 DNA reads TGTGCCAGCAGCCAAGACGGGGGGCGAAGCAATCAGCCCCAGCATTTT. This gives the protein CASSQDGGRSNQPQHF.

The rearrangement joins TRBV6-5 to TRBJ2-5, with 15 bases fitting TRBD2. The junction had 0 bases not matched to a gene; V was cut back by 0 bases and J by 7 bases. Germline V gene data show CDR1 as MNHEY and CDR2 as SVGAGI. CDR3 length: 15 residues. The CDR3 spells CASSYSGLAGGTQYF. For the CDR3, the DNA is TGTGCCAGCAGTTACTCGGGACTAGCGGGGGGGACCCAGTACTTC.

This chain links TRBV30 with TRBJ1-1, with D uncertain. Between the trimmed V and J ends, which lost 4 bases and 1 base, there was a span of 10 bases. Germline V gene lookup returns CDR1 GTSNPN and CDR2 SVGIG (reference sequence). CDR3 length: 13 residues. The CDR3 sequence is CAWTKRGNTEAFF. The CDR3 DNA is TGTGCCTGGACCAAGCGGGGGAACACTGAAGCTTTCTTT.

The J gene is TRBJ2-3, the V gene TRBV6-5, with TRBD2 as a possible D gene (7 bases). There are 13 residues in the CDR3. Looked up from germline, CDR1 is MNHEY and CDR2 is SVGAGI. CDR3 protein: CVTGEGGRDTQYF. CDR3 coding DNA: TGTGTCACGGGGGAGGGGGGTCGGGATACGCAGTATTTT.

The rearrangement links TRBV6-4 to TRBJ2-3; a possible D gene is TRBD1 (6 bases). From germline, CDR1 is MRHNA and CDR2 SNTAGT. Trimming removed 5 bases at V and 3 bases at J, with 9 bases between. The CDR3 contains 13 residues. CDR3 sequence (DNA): TGTGCCAGCAGTCTCGACAGGACAGATACGCAGTATTTT. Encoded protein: CASSLDRTDTQYF.

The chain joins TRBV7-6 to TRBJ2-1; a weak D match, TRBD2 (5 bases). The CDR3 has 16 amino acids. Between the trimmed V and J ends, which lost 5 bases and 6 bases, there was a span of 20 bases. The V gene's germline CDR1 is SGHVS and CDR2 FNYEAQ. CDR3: CASSPPGYGVGNEQFF. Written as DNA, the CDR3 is TGTGCCAGCAGCCCTCCTGGATACGGGGTGGGCAATGAGCAGTTCTTC.